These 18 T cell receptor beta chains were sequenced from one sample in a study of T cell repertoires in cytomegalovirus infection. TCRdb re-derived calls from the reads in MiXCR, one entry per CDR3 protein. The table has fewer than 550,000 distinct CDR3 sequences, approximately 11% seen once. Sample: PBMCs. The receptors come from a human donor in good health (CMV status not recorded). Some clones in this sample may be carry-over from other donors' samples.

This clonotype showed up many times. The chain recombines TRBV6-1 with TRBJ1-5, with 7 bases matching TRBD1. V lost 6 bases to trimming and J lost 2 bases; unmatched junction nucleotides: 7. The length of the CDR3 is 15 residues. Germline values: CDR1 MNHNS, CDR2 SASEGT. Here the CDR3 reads CASRDGGQRNQPQHF. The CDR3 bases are TGTGCCAGCAGAGACGGGGGACAGCGCAATCAGCCCCAGCATTTT.

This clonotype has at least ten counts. CDR3 sequence: CASSNDYRDGYTF. CDR3 in DNA: TGTGCCAGCAGTAACGACTACAGGGACGGCTACACCTTC. This rearrangement joins TRBV27 to TRBJ1-2, with a weak D call TRBD1 (6 bases). Germline lookup yields CDR1 MNHEY and CDR2 SMNVEV (reference sequence). V lost 5 bases and J 8 bases, leaving 15 bases between the germline ends. This CDR3 comprises 13 residues.

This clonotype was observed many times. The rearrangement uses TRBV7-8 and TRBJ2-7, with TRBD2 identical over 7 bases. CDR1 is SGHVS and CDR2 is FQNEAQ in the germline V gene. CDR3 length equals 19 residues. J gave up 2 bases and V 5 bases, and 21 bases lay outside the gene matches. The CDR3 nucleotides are TGTGCCAGCAGCCCCAGGGCTAGTGGGAGGGTCCATCCCACCTACGAGCAGTACTTC. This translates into CASSPRASGRVHPTYEQYF.

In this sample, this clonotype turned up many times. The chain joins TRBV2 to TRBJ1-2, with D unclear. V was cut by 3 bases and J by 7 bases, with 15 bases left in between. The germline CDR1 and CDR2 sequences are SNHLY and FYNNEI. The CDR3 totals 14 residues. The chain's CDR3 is CASSDRASNAGYTF. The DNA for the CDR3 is TGTGCCAGCAGTGACCGGGCCTCTAATGCTGGCTACACCTTC.

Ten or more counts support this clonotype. CDR3 nucleotides: TGTGCCAGCAGGCGGCTGACCACAGATACGCAGTATTTT. It codes for CASRRLTTDTQYF. J is TRBJ2-3 and V is TRBV5-6, with D hard to call. The germline gives CDR1 SGHDT, CDR2 YYEEEE. The CDR3 loop spans 13 amino acids. The ends were cut back, 5 bases at V and 2 bases at J, with 9 bases in the middle.

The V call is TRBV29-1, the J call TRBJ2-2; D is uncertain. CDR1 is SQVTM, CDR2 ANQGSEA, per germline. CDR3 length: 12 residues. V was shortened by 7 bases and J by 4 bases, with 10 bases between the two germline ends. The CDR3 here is CSGKGITGELFF. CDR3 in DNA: TGCAGCGGGAAGGGTATCACCGGGGAGCTGTTTTTT.

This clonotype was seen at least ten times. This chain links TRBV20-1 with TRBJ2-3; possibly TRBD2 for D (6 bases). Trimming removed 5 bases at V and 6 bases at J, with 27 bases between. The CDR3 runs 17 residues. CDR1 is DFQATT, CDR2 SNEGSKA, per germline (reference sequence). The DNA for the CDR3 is TGCAGTGCTTCCGGGGATGCGGGATTAGATCACCCCGATACGCAGTATTTT. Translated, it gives CSASGDAGLDHPDTQYF.

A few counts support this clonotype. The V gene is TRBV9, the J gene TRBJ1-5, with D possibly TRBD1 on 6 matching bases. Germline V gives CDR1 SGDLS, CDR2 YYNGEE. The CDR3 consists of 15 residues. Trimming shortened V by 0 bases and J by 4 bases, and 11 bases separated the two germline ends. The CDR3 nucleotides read TGTGCCAGCAGCGTAGACGGACAGCAAAATCAGCCCCAGCATTTT. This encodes CASSVDGQQNQPQHF.

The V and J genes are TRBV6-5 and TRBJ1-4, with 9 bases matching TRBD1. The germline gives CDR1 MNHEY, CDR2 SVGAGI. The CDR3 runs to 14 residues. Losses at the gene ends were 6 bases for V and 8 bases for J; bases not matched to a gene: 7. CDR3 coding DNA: TGTGCCAGCAGAAGACAGGGGGAGGGCGAAAAACTGTTTTTT. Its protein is CASRRQGEGEKLFF.

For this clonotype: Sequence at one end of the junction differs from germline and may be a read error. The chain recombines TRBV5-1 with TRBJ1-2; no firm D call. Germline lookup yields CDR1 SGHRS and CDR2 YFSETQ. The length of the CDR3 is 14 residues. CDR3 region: CARSLFGNSYGYTF. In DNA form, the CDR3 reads TGCGCCAGGAGCTTGTTTGGCAACTCCTATGGCTACACCTTC.

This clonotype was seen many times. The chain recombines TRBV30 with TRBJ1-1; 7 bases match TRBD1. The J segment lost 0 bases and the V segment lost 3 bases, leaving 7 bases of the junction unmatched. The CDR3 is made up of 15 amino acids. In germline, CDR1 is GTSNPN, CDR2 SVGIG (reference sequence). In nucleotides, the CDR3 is TGTGCCTGGAGGGACAGGAGCGCGTTGAACACTGAAGCTTTCTTT. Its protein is CAWRDRSALNTEAFF.

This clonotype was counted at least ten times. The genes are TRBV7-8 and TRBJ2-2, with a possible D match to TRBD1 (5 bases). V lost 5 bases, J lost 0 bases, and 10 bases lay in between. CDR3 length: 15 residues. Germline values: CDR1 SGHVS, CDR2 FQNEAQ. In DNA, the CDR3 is TGTGCCAGCAGCCTCGGACACTCGAACACCGGGGAGCTGTTTTTT. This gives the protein CASSLGHSNTGELFF.

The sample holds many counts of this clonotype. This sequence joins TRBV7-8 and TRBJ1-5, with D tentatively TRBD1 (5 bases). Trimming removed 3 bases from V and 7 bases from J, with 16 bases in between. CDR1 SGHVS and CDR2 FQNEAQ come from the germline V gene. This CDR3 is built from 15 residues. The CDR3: CASSLWGRARQPQHF. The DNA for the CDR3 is TGTGCCAGCAGCTTGTGGGGCAGGGCCCGGCAGCCCCAGCATTTT.

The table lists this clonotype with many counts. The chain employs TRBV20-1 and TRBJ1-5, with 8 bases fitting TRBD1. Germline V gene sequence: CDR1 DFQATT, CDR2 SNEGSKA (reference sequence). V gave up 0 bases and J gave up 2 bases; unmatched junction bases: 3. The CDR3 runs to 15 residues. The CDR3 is CSARDGGQGNQPQHF. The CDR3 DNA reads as TGCAGTGCTAGAGATGGGGGACAGGGCAATCAGCCCCAGCATTTT.

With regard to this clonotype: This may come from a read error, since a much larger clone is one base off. The DNA for the CDR3 is TGTGCCAGCTCACAGGGGGCGTCATACAATCAGCAGTTCTTC. The encoded protein is CASSQGASYNQQFF. This chain joins TRBV6-6 and TRBJ2-1; 9 bases map to TRBD1. The CDR3 has 14 residues. Germline V CDR1 and CDR2: MNHNY, SVGAGI (reference sequence).

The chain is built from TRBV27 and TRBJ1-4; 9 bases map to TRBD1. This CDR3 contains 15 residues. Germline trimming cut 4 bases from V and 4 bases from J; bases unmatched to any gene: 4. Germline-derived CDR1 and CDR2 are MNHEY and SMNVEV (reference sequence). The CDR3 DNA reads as TGTGCCAGCAGTTACCGGGACAGGGTTAATGAAAAACTGTTTTTT. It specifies CASSYRDRVNEKLFF.

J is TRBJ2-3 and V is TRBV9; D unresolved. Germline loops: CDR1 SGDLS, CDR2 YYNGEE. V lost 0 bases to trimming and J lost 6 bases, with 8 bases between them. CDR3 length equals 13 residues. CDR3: CASSVVASDTQYF. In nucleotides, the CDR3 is TGTGCCAGCAGCGTAGTGGCGTCGGATACGCAGTATTTT.

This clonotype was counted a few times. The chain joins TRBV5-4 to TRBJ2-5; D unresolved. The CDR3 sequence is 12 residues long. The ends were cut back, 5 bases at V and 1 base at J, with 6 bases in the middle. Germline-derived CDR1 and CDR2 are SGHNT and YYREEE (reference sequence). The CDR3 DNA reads TGTGCCAGCAGGGGCATCCAAGAGACCCAGTACTTC. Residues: CASRGIQETQYF.